The 15 T cell receptor beta chains below all came from one sample that was sequenced in a study of radiation and T cells in renal cell carcinoma. Treatment given: treatment-naive control, cytoreductive nephrectomy. The method was immunoSEQ multiplex PCR; TCRdb's version includes in-frame clones alone and lacks a portion of them. The sample lists roughly 15,000 clones; about two thirds were seen once. This specimen was tumor tissue, taken from a patient whose treatment was nephrectomy without radiotherapy. The source is a man in his sixties with renal cell carcinoma.

J is TRBJ2-1 and V is TRBV2, with 7 bases lining up with TRBD2. The CDR3 has 15 amino acids. Germline CDR1 reads SNHLY; CDR2 reads FYNNEI. V lost 7 bases to trimming and J lost 3 bases; unmatched junction nucleotides: 9. The DNA of the CDR3 is TGTGCCAGCACCTACCGAGCGGGACTCTACAATGAGCAGTTCTTC. As protein: CASTYRAGLYNEQFF.

The CDR3 sequence: CASSVFAGGQKNEQFF. The CDR3 nucleotides read TGTGCCAGCAGTGTATTTGCGGGGGGGCAAAAAAATGAGCAGTTCTTC. V and J are TRBV2 and TRBJ2-1; 9 bases line up with TRBD2. Looked up from germline, CDR1 is SNHLY and CDR2 is FYNNEI. This CDR3 comprises 16 residues. V trimming: 4 bases; J trimming: 7 bases; junction bases outside the gene matches: 11.

The chain combines TRBV14 with TRBJ2-5; TRBD1 or TRBD2 may be the D gene (5 bases each). The germline V gene encodes CDR1 SGHDN and CDR2 FVKESK. The CDR3 sequence is 16 residues long. Trimming stripped 1 base from V and 3 bases from J, with 15 bases between. The CDR3 protein is CASSQGQGVVEETQYF. The CDR3 bases are TGTGCCAGCAGCCAAGGGCAGGGAGTTGTGGAAGAGACCCAGTACTTC.

V and J are TRBV5-1 and TRBJ2-1; 11 nucleotides align to TRBD2. Germline V CDR1 and CDR2: SGHRS, YFSETQ. CDR3 size: 15 residues. V was clipped by 4 bases and J by 5 bases; unmatched bases: 5. CDR3 sequence (DNA): TGCGCCAGCAGCCAACATAGCGGGAGGGACAATGAGCAGTTCTTC. The encoded protein is CASSQHSGRDNEQFF.

The chain recombines TRBV10-3 with TRBJ2-7; 9 nucleotides agree with TRBD1. Germline CDR1 reads ENHRY; CDR2 reads SYGVKD. J lost 4 bases, V lost 3 bases, and 16 bases had no gene match. CDR3 length: 18 amino acids. The CDR3 reads CAISEGTGTLPLFYEQYF. The CDR3 bases are TGTGCCATCAGTGAAGGGACAGGGACTCTCCCTTTATTTTACGAGCAGTACTTC.

The chain recombines TRBV5-1 with TRBJ2-1, with D perhaps matching TRBD1 (5 bases). Trimming stripped 0 bases from V and 4 bases from J, with 8 bases between. The germline CDR1 and CDR2 sequences are SGHRS and YFSETQ. CDR3 length: 14 amino acids. CDR3 protein: CASSLGGLYNEQFF. Written as DNA, the CDR3 is TGCGCCAGCAGCTTGGGGGGCCTTTACAATGAGCAGTTCTTC.

This clone was observed a handful of times. The rearrangement uses TRBV29-1 and TRBJ2-1; D is unclear. V lost 2 bases and J lost 5, with 4 bases in between. The CDR3 totals 11 residues. The germline V gene has CDR1 SQVTM and CDR2 ANQGSEA. The CDR3: CSVEIDNEQFF. CDR3 bases: TGCAGCGTTGAAATAGACAATGAGCAGTTCTTC.

The table lists this clone with a few counts. The chain is built from TRBV7-6 and TRBJ2-1, with D possibly TRBD1 on 6 matching bases. The CDR3 sequence is 16 residues long. Germline assignment: CDR1 SGHVS and CDR2 FNYEAQ. V lost 1 base, J lost 0 bases, and 10 bases lay in between. Here the CDR3 reads CASSLEGGSSYNEQFF. The CDR3 coding sequence is TGTGCCAGCAGCTTAGAAGGGGGAAGCTCCTACAATGAGCAGTTCTTC.

The genes are TRBV5-4 and TRBJ2-5, with a tentative D call TRBD1 (5 bases). Trimming left V 3 bases short and J 4 bases short, with 22 bases between. Germline CDR1 is SGHNT and CDR2 is YYREEE (reference sequence). The CDR3 contains 17 residues. CDR3 protein: CASSSARDSQGRETQYF. In nucleotides, the CDR3 is TGTGCCAGCAGCTCGGCCCGTGACAGCCAAGGTAGAGAGACCCAGTACTTC.

V is TRBV7-9 and J is TRBJ1-1; D gene uncertain. Trimming left V 2 bases short and J 0 bases short, with 7 bases between. Germline V CDR1 and CDR2: SEHNR, FQNEAQ (reference sequence). The CDR3 totals 14 residues. CDR3 DNA sequence: TGTGCCAGCAGCTTATACGATATGAACACTGAAGCTTTCTTT. Translation gives CASSLYDMNTEAFF.

This clone turned up a few times. The chain links TRBV28 to TRBJ2-1; TRBD2 agrees at 14 bases. The CDR3 has 15 amino acids. The germline gives CDR1 MDHEN, CDR2 SYDVKM. Trimming cost V 8 bases and J 7 bases; bases outside gene matches: 7. CDR3 coding DNA: TGTGCCAGCGGAAGACTAGCGGGAGGGGTGAATGAGCAGTTCTTC. This gives the protein CASGRLAGGVNEQFF.

The chain is built from TRBV10-3 and TRBJ2-7; D might be TRBD1 (6 bases). This CDR3 region has 12 residues. V shed 11 bases and J shed 2 bases, with 13 bases lying between them. Germline CDR1 reads ENHRY; CDR2 reads SYGVKD. CDR3 coding DNA: TGTGCCGCCGGGACATCTCCCTACGAGCAGTACTTC. This gives the protein CAAGTSPYEQYF.

The chain carries TRBV28 and TRBJ2-7; D possibly corresponds to TRBD2 (5 bases). V was clipped by 6 bases and J by 3 bases, with 9 bases between them. In germline, CDR1 is MDHEN, CDR2 SYDVKM. CDR3 length: 12 amino acids. The DNA for the CDR3 is TGTGCCAGCAGCCGACGGGGCTACGAGCAGTACTTC. It yields the protein CASSRRGYEQYF.

This clone has a single count. The chain uses TRBV5-1 and TRBJ2-3, with 7 bases identical to TRBD2. The CDR3 has 13 amino acids. Trimming at V came to 3 bases and at J to 6 bases, leaving 4 bases not matched to a gene. The germline CDR1 and CDR2 sequences are SGHRS and YFSETQ. In DNA, the CDR3 is TGCGCCAGCAGCTGGGGGACTATCGATACGCAGTATTTT. Residues: CASSWGTIDTQYF.

As DNA, the CDR3 is TGCAGTGCTAGTGACGAGCAGTACTTC. Protein product: CSASDEQYF. This chain links TRBV20-1 with TRBJ2-7; D is ambiguous. In germline, CDR1 is DFQATT, CDR2 SNEGSKA (reference sequence). The CDR3 has 9 residues. The ends were cut back, 3 bases at V and 5 bases at J, with 2 bases in the middle.